These T cell receptor beta chains were read from a single sample in a study of T cell repertoires in cytomegalovirus infection. A single record per CDR3 protein comes from TCRdb applying MiXCR to the reads. The data show around 180,000 distinct CDR3 sequences, roughly 27% seen once. Material: PBMCs. The receptors stem from a human donor in good health (CMV status not recorded). Some clones in this sample may be carry-over from other donors' samples. CDR3s include the opening cysteine and the closing phenylalanine or tryptophan. Each record gives: CDR3 protein, CDR3 DNA, J gene, clone size, D gene, V gene. D genes are given only for firm matches. The size of a clone is reported for some rows only, either as once, few or many, or as a class for expanded clones.

CDR3: CASSGSYAYEQYF; DNA: TGTGCCAGCAGCGGCTCCTACGCCTACGAGCAGTACTTC; J: TRBJ2-7; size: .; D: .; V: TRBV3-1
CDR3: CASSETGAYGYTF; DNA: TGTGCCAGCAGCGAGACAGGAGCTTATGGCTACACCTTC; J: TRBJ1-2; size: .; D: .; V: TRBV12-3/TRBV12-4
CDR3: CASSLYGQGASGANVLTF; DNA: TGTGCCAGCAGCTTATACGGACAGGGGGCGTCTGGGGCCAACGTCCTGACTTTC; J: TRBJ2-6; size: many; D: TRBD1; V: TRBV7-2
CDR3: CASSSYAGPNYGYTF; DNA: TGTGCCAGCAGCTCCTATGCCGGGCCTAACTATGGCTACACCTTC; J: TRBJ1-2; size: .; D: .; V: TRBV7-9
CDR3: CASSLGPEDEKLFF; DNA: TGTGCCAGCAGCTTGGGTCCGGAGGATGAAAAACTGTTTTTT; J: TRBJ1-4; size: few; D: .; V: TRBV5-5
CDR3: CSVSAVGTSGGRSTDTQYF; DNA: TGCAGCGTCTCCGCCGTCGGGACTAGCGGGGGCCGAAGCACAGATACGCAGTATTTT; J: TRBJ2-3; size: .; D: TRBD2; V: TRBV29-1
CDR3: CASSSGTNNEKLFF; DNA: TGTGCCAGCAGTTCCGGGACAAATAATGAAAAACTGTTTTTT; J: TRBJ1-4; size: few; D: .; V: TRBV12-3/TRBV12-4
CDR3: CASSYNRGSTEAFF; DNA: TGTGCCAGCAGCTACAACAGGGGAAGCACTGAAGCTTTCTTT; J: TRBJ1-1; size: few; D: TRBD1; V: TRBV11-1
CDR3: CASSYGTGGAREQYF; DNA: TGTGCCAGCAGTTACGGGACAGGGGGCGCGAGGGAGCAGTACTTC; J: TRBJ2-7; size: few; D: TRBD1; V: TRBV6-8
CDR3: CASSLSRDGGYTF; DNA: TGTGCCAGCAGCTTGAGCAGGGATGGCGGCTACACCTTC; J: TRBJ1-2; size: .; D: .; V: TRBV7-8
CDR3: CASSPLRGGQGYTF; DNA: TGTGCCAGCAGCCCCCTAAGAGGGGGTCAGGGCTACACCTTC; J: TRBJ1-2; size: .; D: .; V: TRBV6-2/TRBV6-3
CDR3: CATSREGTGNYGYTF; DNA: TGTGCCACCAGCAGAGAAGGGACAGGGAACTATGGCTACACCTTC; J: TRBJ1-2; size: .; D: TRBD1; V: TRBV15
CDR3: CASTSTAGGGTNEKLFF; DNA: TGTGCCAGCACCTCCACGGCGGGAGGAGGAACTAATGAAAAACTGTTTTTT; J: TRBJ1-4; size: .; D: .; V: TRBV7-6
CDR3: CASSSGFLETQYF; DNA: .; J: TRBJ2-5; size: .; D: .; V: TRBV12-3/TRBV12-4
CDR3: CASSLDGQELFF; DNA: TGTGCCAGCAGCTTAGATGGACAGGAACTGTTTTTT; J: TRBJ1-4; size: .; D: TRBD1; V: TRBV11-2
CDR3: CASRRFQRNEQFF; DNA: TGTGCCAGCAGACGGTTCCAGCGCAATGAGCAGTTCTTC; J: TRBJ2-1; size: .; D: .; V: TRBV6-5
CDR3: CASSYSRGPGYGYTF; DNA: TGTGCCAGCAGTTACTCACGAGGACCAGGCTATGGCTACACCTTC; J: TRBJ1-2; size: .; D: .; V: TRBV6-2/TRBV6-3
CDR3: CASSLDPTGVGEQYF; DNA: TGTGCCAGCAGCTTAGACCCCACAGGGGTTGGCGAGCAGTACTTC; J: TRBJ2-7; size: .; D: TRBD1; V: TRBV11-2
CDR3: CASSSSSYEQYF; DNA: TGTGCCAGCAGTTCTAGCTCCTACGAGCAGTACTTC; J: TRBJ2-7; size: .; D: .; V: TRBV12-3/TRBV12-4
CDR3: CASSLAVIGGARNGYTF; DNA: TGTGCCAGCAGCTTAGCGGTTATAGGGGGAGCGAGAAATGGCTACACCTTC; J: TRBJ1-2; size: many; D: .; V: TRBV7-2
CDR3: CASGSFLRTGTDTGELFF; DNA: TGTGCTAGTGGTTCCTTCTTACGAACAGGGACGGACACCGGGGAGCTGTTTTTT; J: TRBJ2-2; size: .; D: .; V: TRBV12-5
CDR3: CASSSTQETQYF; DNA: TGTGCCAGCAGTTCGACCCAAGAGACCCAGTACTTC; J: TRBJ2-5; size: .; D: .; V: TRBV28
CDR3: CASSYWLGETQYF; DNA: TGTGCCAGCAGTTATTGGCTCGGGGAGACCCAGTACTTC; J: TRBJ2-5; size: .; D: .; V: TRBV6-6
CDR3: CASSLPLTGSYGYTF; DNA: TGTGCCAGCAGCCTCCCCCTAACAGGGAGCTATGGCTACACCTTC; J: TRBJ1-2; size: many; D: .; V: TRBV7-9
CDR3: CASSSGLLGDTQYF; DNA: TGTGCCAGCAGTTCGGGACTCTTGGGAGATACGCAGTATTTT; J: TRBJ2-3; size: .; D: .; V: TRBV28
CDR3: CASSLKGGRDSYNEQFF; DNA: TGTGCCAGCAGCTTGAAGGGGGGGAGGGACTCCTACAATGAGCAGTTCTTC; J: TRBJ2-1; size: .; D: .; V: TRBV5-4
CDR3: CASSDRDRGVGEAFF; DNA: TGTGCCAGCAGTGACCGGGACAGGGGGGTAGGTGAAGCTTTCTTT; J: TRBJ1-1; size: few; D: TRBD1; V: TRBV6-4
CDR3: CASSLTSGDGEQFF; DNA: TGTGCCAGCAGCTTAACTAGCGGGGACGGGGAGCAGTTCTTC; J: TRBJ2-1; size: .; D: TRBD2; V: TRBV7-2
CDR3: CASSLEGVGDF; DNA: TGTGCCAGCAGCTTGGAGGGAGTTGGGGACTTC; J: TRBJ2-7; size: .; D: .; V: TRBV5-6
CDR3: CASSLQGWTSGANVLTF; DNA: TGTGCCAGCAGCCTACAGGGATGGACCTCTGGGGCCAACGTCCTGACTTTC; J: TRBJ2-6; size: few; D: .; V: TRBV11-2
CDR3: CASSLAAGVYEQYF; DNA: TGTGCCAGCAGCTTAGCGGCGGGGGTGTACGAGCAGTACTTC; J: TRBJ2-7; size: many; D: TRBD2; V: TRBV7-8
CDR3: CASSQADGAGGNEQYF; DNA: TGCGCCAGCAGCCAAGCCGACGGGGCAGGGGGAAACGAGCAGTACTTC; J: TRBJ2-7; size: few; D: TRBD1; V: TRBV4-1
CDR3: CASSLGRGKLFF; DNA: TGTGCCAGCAGCTTGGGAAGGGGAAAACTGTTTTTT; J: TRBJ1-4; size: few; D: .; V: TRBV7-2
CDR3: CASSGQGWGTGELFF; DNA: TGTGCCAGCAGCGGACAGGGCTGGGGCACCGGGGAGCTGTTTTTT; J: TRBJ2-2; size: many; D: TRBD1; V: TRBV2
CDR3: CASSSRGSIYNEQFF; DNA: TGCGCCAGCAGCTCCAGGGGGAGCATTTACAATGAGCAGTTCTTC; J: TRBJ2-1; size: few; D: TRBD1; V: TRBV5-1
CDR3: CSARDLGLYTEAFF; DNA: TGCAGTGCTAGAGATTTAGGGCTGTACACTGAAGCTTTCTTT; J: TRBJ1-1; size: .; D: .; V: TRBV20-1
CDR3: CASSPTPPKSSGANVLTF; DNA: TGTGCCAGCAGCCCCACACCCCCCAAAAGCTCTGGGGCCAACGTCCTGACTTTC; J: TRBJ2-6; size: many; D: .; V: TRBV7-2
CDR3: CASSEFRGTGLNEQFF; DNA: TGTGCCAGTAGTGAGTTTCGCGGGACAGGGCTGAATGAGCAGTTCTTC; J: TRBJ2-1; size: .; D: TRBD1; V: TRBV19
CDR3: CSARDRGNYEQYF; DNA: TGCAGTGCTAGAGATAGAGGGAATTACGAGCAGTACTTC; J: TRBJ2-7; size: .; D: .; V: TRBV20-1
CDR3: CASSLEVVTYEQYF; DNA: TGTGCCAGCAGCTTAGAAGTCGTAACCTACGAGCAGTACTTC; J: TRBJ2-7; size: few; D: .; V: TRBV11-2
CDR3: CASSRDRGANNEQFF; DNA: TGTGCCAGCAGCCGCGACAGGGGAGCGAACAATGAGCAGTTCTTC; J: TRBJ2-1; size: many; D: TRBD1; V: TRBV11-2
CDR3: CASRKDNYEQYF; DNA: TGTGCCAGCCGTAAGGACAATTACGAGCAGTACTTC; J: TRBJ2-7; size: few; D: .; V: TRBV6-5
CDR3: CASNLRGTSGDEQFF; DNA: TGTGCCAGCAATTTAAGGGGGACTAGCGGGGACGAGCAGTTCTTC; J: TRBJ2-1; size: few; D: TRBD2; V: TRBV12-3/TRBV12-4
CDR3: CASSDTRIDRGVEQPQHF; DNA: TGTGCCAGCAGCGATACTCGGATTGACAGGGGGGTGGAGCAGCCCCAGCATTTT; J: TRBJ1-5; size: many; D: TRBD1; V: TRBV7-9
CDR3: CASSEARRLSSYEQYF; DNA: TGTGCCAGCAGTGAAGCGCGCCGGTTGAGCTCCTACGAGCAGTACTTC; J: TRBJ2-7; size: .; D: .; V: TRBV6-1
CDR3: CASSPRQGWTEAFF; DNA: TGTGCCAGCAGTCCAAGACAGGGCTGGACTGAAGCTTTCTTT; J: TRBJ1-1; size: .; D: TRBD1; V: TRBV12-3/TRBV12-4
CDR3: CASTFEGGTYNEQFF; DNA: TGTGCCAGCACTTTCGAAGGGGGAACATACAATGAGCAGTTCTTC; J: TRBJ2-1; size: .; D: .; V: TRBV6-2/TRBV6-3
CDR3: CASSQSGPTVSGANVLTF; DNA: TGCGCCAGCAGTCAATCGGGACCAACAGTCTCTGGGGCCAACGTCCTGACTTTC; J: TRBJ2-6; size: many; D: .; V: TRBV23-1
CDR3: CAISDSFTDTQYF; DNA: TGTGCCATCAGTGACAGCTTCACAGATACGCAGTATTTT; J: TRBJ2-3; size: many; D: .; V: TRBV10-3
CDR3: CASSLDRRGPTDTQYF; DNA: TGCGCCAGCAGCTTGGACAGGAGGGGGCCGACAGATACGCAGTATTTT; J: TRBJ2-3; size: .; D: .; V: TRBV5-1
CDR3: CASSYSRGTNTEAFF; DNA: TGTGCCAGCAGCTACAGCAGGGGGACGAACACTGAAGCTTTCTTT; J: TRBJ1-1; size: many; D: TRBD1; V: TRBV7-2
CDR3: CASSSTRGLGYSLTGELFF; DNA: TGTGCCAGCAGCTCGACACGGGGTCTTGGGTATAGTCTCACCGGGGAGCTGTTTTTT; J: TRBJ2-2; size: few; D: .; V: TRBV7-2
CDR3: CASSSGGETQYF; DNA: TGTGCCAGCAGCAGCGGGGGTGAGACCCAGTACTTC; J: TRBJ2-5; size: .; D: TRBD2; V: TRBV12-3/TRBV12-4
CDR3: CASSLDSSKNIQYF; DNA: TGTGCCAGCAGCTTGGACAGCTCCAAAAACATTCAGTACTTC; J: TRBJ2-4; size: many; D: .; V: TRBV7-2
CDR3: CSVAGGTGGIREAFF; DNA: TGCAGCGTCGCCGGAGGGACAGGGGGCATTCGCGAAGCTTTCTTT; J: TRBJ1-1; size: .; D: TRBD1; V: TRBV29-1
CDR3: CASSLLEWDNSPLHF; DNA: TGTGCCAGCAGCTTACTCGAGTGGGATAATTCACCCCTCCACTTT; J: TRBJ1-6; size: .; D: .; V: TRBV11-2
CDR3: CSAEPLDRDSKKAFF; DNA: TGCAGTGCTGAACCACTTGACCGGGACAGCAAAAAAGCTTTCTTT; J: TRBJ1-1; size: .; D: TRBD1; V: TRBV20-1
CDR3: CASSFRPRNTEAFF; DNA: TGTGCCAGCAGCTTCCGACCCAGGAACACTGAAGCTTTCTTT; J: TRBJ1-1; size: .; D: .; V: TRBV7-8